The rows below give T cell receptor beta chains drawn from one sample of a study of T-cell memory formation after mild COVID-19. Each CDR3 protein gets one entry after TCRdb re-called the 5' RACE reads with MiXCR. The sample lists more than 450,000 distinct CDR3 sequences, under 20% seen once, with more than 10% in the top ten. Sequencing was done on a sample of PBMCs or a T cell subset sorted from them (not recorded which). The receptors shown here come from an adult woman who had mild COVID-19 (a few samples of this study predate the infection). Cell type and time point are not known. Both conserved end residues are part of each CDR3. The order of the fields is J gene, clone size, V gene, D gene, CDR3 protein, CDR3 DNA. D genes are given only for firm matches. Where a row states a size, it is once, few, many or the class of an expanded clone; other rows omit it.

J gene: TRBJ1-5; clone size: many; V gene: TRBV12-3/TRBV12-4; D gene: TRBD1; CDR3 protein: CASSFTGQGSQPQHF; CDR3 DNA: TGTGCCAGCAGTTTTACGGGACAGGGCAGTCAGCCCCAGCATTTT
J gene: TRBJ2-3; clone size: -; V gene: TRBV7-3; D gene: -; CDR3 protein: CASSPEKGADTQYF; CDR3 DNA: TGTGCCAGCAGCCCCGAGAAGGGAGCAGATACGCAGTATTTT
J gene: TRBJ1-2; clone size: -; V gene: TRBV12-3/TRBV12-4; D gene: -; CDR3 protein: CASSFSGSPVLWDGYTF; CDR3 DNA: TGTGCCAGCAGTTTTTCTGGCAGCCCCGTTTTGTGGGATGGCTACACCTTC
J gene: TRBJ1-3; clone size: -; V gene: TRBV7-6; D gene: -; CDR3 protein: CASSPTLPTGNTIYF; CDR3 DNA: TGTGCCAGCAGCCCAACACTCCCCACGGGAAACACCATATATTTT
J gene: TRBJ2-3; clone size: -; V gene: TRBV20-1; D gene: TRBD2; CDR3 protein: CSARDPLSSGRGGGTDTQYF; CDR3 DNA: TGCAGTGCTAGAGACCCCCTTTCGAGCGGGAGAGGGGGGGGCACAGATACGCAGTATTTT
J gene: TRBJ2-7; clone size: few; V gene: TRBV30; D gene: -; CDR3 protein: CAWEQGWFSYEQYF; CDR3 DNA: TGTGCCTGGGAACAGGGATGGTTCTCCTACGAGCAGTACTTC
J gene: TRBJ2-6; clone size: -; V gene: TRBV7-8; D gene: -; CDR3 protein: CASSSIIGANVLTF; CDR3 DNA: TGTGCCAGCAGCTCGATTATTGGGGCCAACGTCCTGACTTTC
J gene: TRBJ2-5; clone size: few; V gene: TRBV20-1; D gene: TRBD1; CDR3 protein: CSARVLGQPQETQYF; CDR3 DNA: TGCAGTGCTAGAGTTTTGGGACAGCCACAAGAGACCCAGTACTTC
J gene: TRBJ2-7; clone size: -; V gene: TRBV12-3/TRBV12-4; D gene: -; CDR3 protein: CASSPRLLSSYEQYF; CDR3 DNA: TGTGCCAGCAGTCCCCGACTACTTAGCTCCTACGAGCAGTACTTC
J gene: TRBJ2-5; clone size: few; V gene: TRBV10-3; D gene: TRBD2; CDR3 protein: CASSPWTSGTNQETQYF; CDR3 DNA: TGTGCCTCATCTCCTTGGACTAGCGGGACGAACCAAGAGACCCAGTACTTC
J gene: TRBJ1-5; clone size: once; V gene: TRBV2; D gene: -; CDR3 protein: CASSVQGIYQPQHF; CDR3 DNA: TGTGCCAGCAGTGTCCAAGGGATCTATCAGCCCCAGCATTTT
J gene: TRBJ2-6; clone size: -; V gene: TRBV27; D gene: TRBD1; CDR3 protein: CASSDGIGQGRPSGANVLTF; CDR3 DNA: TGTGCCAGCAGTGATGGAATTGGACAGGGCCGTCCTTCTGGGGCCAACGTCCTGACTTTC
J gene: TRBJ1-6; clone size: few; V gene: TRBV5-5; D gene: -; CDR3 protein: CASSRWGPSPLHF; CDR3 DNA: TGTGCCAGCAGCCGGTGGGGGCCGTCACCCCTCCACTTT
J gene: TRBJ2-1; clone size: -; V gene: TRBV7-2; D gene: TRBD2; CDR3 protein: CASSSMTLREANEQFF; CDR3 DNA: TGTGCCAGCAGCTCGATGACTTTGCGGGAGGCCAATGAGCAGTTCTTC
J gene: TRBJ2-2; clone size: few; V gene: TRBV9; D gene: TRBD1; CDR3 protein: CASSVGTGDTGGELFF; CDR3 DNA: TGTGCCAGCAGCGTAGGTACAGGGGATACGGGCGGGGAGCTGTTTTTT
J gene: TRBJ1-5; clone size: once; V gene: TRBV12-3/TRBV12-4; D gene: -; CDR3 protein: CASTSRGADQPQHF; CDR3 DNA: TGTGCCAGCACCTCGAGGGGGGCAGACCAGCCCCAGCATTTT
J gene: TRBJ2-1; clone size: few; V gene: TRBV7-9; D gene: TRBD2; CDR3 protein: CASSLVGGSGRGAYNEQFF; CDR3 DNA: TGTGCCAGCAGCTTAGTCGGCGGGAGCGGGAGGGGGGCCTACAATGAGCAGTTCTTC
J gene: TRBJ2-2; clone size: -; V gene: TRBV3-1; D gene: -; CDR3 protein: CASSQDGLAKSTGELFF; CDR3 DNA: TGTGCCAGCAGCCAAGATGGGCTAGCGAAATCCACCGGGGAGCTGTTTTTT
J gene: TRBJ2-1; clone size: few; V gene: TRBV2; D gene: -; CDR3 protein: CASSEALTSNEQFF; CDR3 DNA: TGTGCCAGCAGTGAAGCGCTTACTAGCAATGAGCAGTTCTTC
J gene: TRBJ1-3; clone size: few; V gene: TRBV27; D gene: -; CDR3 protein: CASSRRVPGNTIYF; CDR3 DNA: TGTGCCAGCAGTAGGAGGGTTCCTGGAAACACCATATATTTT
J gene: TRBJ2-7; clone size: -; V gene: TRBV6-6; D gene: TRBD1; CDR3 protein: CASSRDRGRPYEQYF; CDR3 DNA: TGTGCCAGCAGTCGCGACAGGGGGAGACCCTACGAGCAGTACTTC
J gene: TRBJ2-3; clone size: -; V gene: TRBV6-5; D gene: TRBD1; CDR3 protein: CAAHDRGFTDTQYF; CDR3 DNA: TGTGCCGCTCACGACAGGGGGTTCACAGATACGCAGTATTTT
J gene: TRBJ2-5; clone size: many; V gene: TRBV30; D gene: TRBD2; CDR3 protein: CAWGGLAKETQYF; CDR3 DNA: TGTGCCTGGGGGGGACTAGCAAAGGAGACCCAGTACTTC
J gene: TRBJ2-1; clone size: -; V gene: TRBV2; D gene: -; CDR3 protein: CASSEGAGPYNEQFF; CDR3 DNA: TGTGCCAGCAGTGAGGGGGCCGGACCTTACAATGAGCAGTTCTTC
J gene: TRBJ2-3; clone size: few; V gene: TRBV7-6; D gene: TRBD2; CDR3 protein: CASSIDPLAGGTDTQYF; CDR3 DNA: TGTGCCAGCAGCATTGACCCCTTAGCGGGGGGGACAGATACGCAGTATTTT
J gene: TRBJ1-2; clone size: few; V gene: TRBV6-5; D gene: -; CDR3 protein: CASTLGSNYGYTF; CDR3 DNA: TGTGCCAGCACCCTCGGGTCTAACTATGGCTACACCTTC
J gene: TRBJ2-2; clone size: -; V gene: TRBV20-1; D gene: TRBD2; CDR3 protein: CSARLSGRDTGELFF; CDR3 DNA: TGCAGTGCTAGACTTAGCGGGAGGGACACCGGGGAGCTGTTTTTT
J gene: TRBJ1-1; clone size: few; V gene: TRBV3-1; D gene: -; CDR3 protein: CASRSFLEGEAFF; CDR3 DNA: TGTGCCAGCAGGTCCTTCTTGGAGGGTGAAGCTTTCTTT
J gene: TRBJ2-7; clone size: few; V gene: TRBV18; D gene: -; CDR3 protein: CASSPRILYEQYF; CDR3 DNA: TGTGCCAGCTCACCGCGGATCCTCTACGAGCAGTACTTC
J gene: TRBJ2-5; clone size: few; V gene: TRBV9; D gene: -; CDR3 protein: CASSVTREGAQTQYF; CDR3 DNA: TGTGCCAGCAGCGTAACTCGTGAGGGAGCTCAGACCCAGTACTTC
J gene: TRBJ2-7; clone size: many; V gene: TRBV20-1; D gene: TRBD2; CDR3 protein: CSARAPGLPTYEQYF; CDR3 DNA: TGCAGTGCTAGAGCCCCGGGACTACCCACCTACGAGCAGTACTTC
J gene: TRBJ2-7; clone size: few; V gene: TRBV24-1; D gene: -; CDR3 protein: CATSDYRDEQYF; CDR3 DNA: TGTGCCACCAGTGATTACAGGGACGAGCAGTACTTC
J gene: TRBJ2-7; clone size: few; V gene: TRBV6-5; D gene: -; CDR3 protein: CASSYSRGLGEQYF; CDR3 DNA: TGTGCCAGCAGTTACTCGAGGGGCCTTGGCGAGCAGTACTTC
J gene: TRBJ2-7; clone size: few; V gene: TRBV4-1; D gene: TRBD1; CDR3 protein: CASSLILDRSGEQYF; CDR3 DNA: TGCGCCAGCAGCCTGATATTGGACAGGTCCGGCGAGCAGTACTTC
J gene: TRBJ2-3; clone size: -; V gene: TRBV6-6; D gene: -; CDR3 protein: CASRAGRNPSTDTQYF; CDR3 DNA: TGTGCCAGCAGAGCCGGACGGAACCCTAGCACAGATACGCAGTATTTT
J gene: TRBJ2-7; clone size: few; V gene: TRBV7-3; D gene: TRBD2; CDR3 protein: CASRPGGPGLGEQYF; CDR3 DNA: TGTGCCAGCAGGCCGGGGGGACCCGGGCTGGGCGAGCAGTACTTC
J gene: TRBJ1-1; clone size: -; V gene: TRBV9; D gene: -; CDR3 protein: CASSGKGGEAFF; CDR3 DNA: TGTGCCAGCAGCGGAAAGGGTGGTGAAGCTTTCTTT
J gene: TRBJ2-3; clone size: few; V gene: TRBV5-1; D gene: TRBD2; CDR3 protein: CASSSAGATDTQYF; CDR3 DNA: TGCGCCAGCAGTAGCGCGGGAGCAACAGATACGCAGTATTTT
J gene: TRBJ2-1; clone size: once; V gene: TRBV6-1; D gene: TRBD2; CDR3 protein: CASSEEGGLAGGSYNEQFF; CDR3 DNA: TGTGCCAGCAGTGAAGAAGGGGGACTAGCGGGAGGGTCGTACAATGAGCAGTTCTTC
J gene: TRBJ2-3; clone size: -; V gene: TRBV12-3/TRBV12-4; D gene: TRBD2; CDR3 protein: CASRPRLAPHTDTQYF; CDR3 DNA: TGTGCCAGCAGGCCGAGACTAGCGCCCCACACAGATACGCAGTATTTT
J gene: TRBJ2-2; clone size: few; V gene: TRBV3-1; D gene: TRBD1; CDR3 protein: CASSQGQITGELFF; CDR3 DNA: TGTGCCAGCAGCCAGGGACAGATCACCGGGGAGCTGTTTTTT
J gene: TRBJ1-1; clone size: -; V gene: TRBV30; D gene: TRBD1; CDR3 protein: CAWRRQGSTEAFF; CDR3 DNA: TGTGCCTGGAGGAGACAGGGAAGCACTGAAGCTTTCTTT